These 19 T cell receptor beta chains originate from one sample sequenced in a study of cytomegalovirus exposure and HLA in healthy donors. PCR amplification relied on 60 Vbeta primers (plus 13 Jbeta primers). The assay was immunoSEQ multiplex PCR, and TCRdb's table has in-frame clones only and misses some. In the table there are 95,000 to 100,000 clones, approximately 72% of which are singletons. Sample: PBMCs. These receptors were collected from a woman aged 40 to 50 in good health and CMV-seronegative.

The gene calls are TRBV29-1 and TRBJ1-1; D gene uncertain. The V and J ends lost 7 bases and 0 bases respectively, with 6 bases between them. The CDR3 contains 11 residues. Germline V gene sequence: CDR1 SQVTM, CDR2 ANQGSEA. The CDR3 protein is CSATLNTEAFF. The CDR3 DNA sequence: TGCAGCGCCACATTGAACACTGAAGCTTTCTTT.

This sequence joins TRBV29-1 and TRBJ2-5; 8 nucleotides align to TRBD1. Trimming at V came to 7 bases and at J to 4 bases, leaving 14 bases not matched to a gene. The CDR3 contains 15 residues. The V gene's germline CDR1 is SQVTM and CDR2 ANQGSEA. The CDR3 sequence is CSANPGQGWGETQYF. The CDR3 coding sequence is TGCAGCGCTAACCCCGGACAGGGATGGGGAGAGACCCAGTACTTC.

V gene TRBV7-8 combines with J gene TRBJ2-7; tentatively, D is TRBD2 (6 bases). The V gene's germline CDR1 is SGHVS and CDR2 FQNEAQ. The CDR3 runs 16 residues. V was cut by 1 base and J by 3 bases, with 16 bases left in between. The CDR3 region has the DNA TGTGCCAGCAGCTTAGTTCGTTTGGGGAGGAGCTACGAGCAGTACTTC. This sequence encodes CASSLVRLGRSYEQYF.

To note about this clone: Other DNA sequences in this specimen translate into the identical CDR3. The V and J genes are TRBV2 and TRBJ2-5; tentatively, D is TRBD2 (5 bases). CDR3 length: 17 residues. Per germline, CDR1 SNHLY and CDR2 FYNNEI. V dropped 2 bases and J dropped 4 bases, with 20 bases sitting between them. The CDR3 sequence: CASSERPPGRVGETQYF. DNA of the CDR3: TGTGCCAGCAGTGAAAGACCTCCCGGGCGGGTCGGAGAGACCCAGTACTTC. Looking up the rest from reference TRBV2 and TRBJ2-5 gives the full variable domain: EPEVTQTPSHQVTQMGQEVILRCVPISNHLYFYWYRQILGQKVEFLVSFYNNEISEKSEIFDDQFSVERPDGSNFTLKIRSTKLEDSAMYFCASSERPPGRVGETQYFGPGTRLLVL.

CDR3 bases: TGTGCCAGCAGCTTAGTTGAGGAGACCCAGTACTTC. Amino acid sequence: CASSLVEETQYF. This sequence joins TRBV5-4 and TRBJ2-5; D remains unclear. The CDR3 has 12 amino acids. Germline-derived CDR1 and CDR2 are SGHNT and YYREEE (reference sequence). Trimming removed 2 bases from V and 5 bases from J, with 7 bases in between.

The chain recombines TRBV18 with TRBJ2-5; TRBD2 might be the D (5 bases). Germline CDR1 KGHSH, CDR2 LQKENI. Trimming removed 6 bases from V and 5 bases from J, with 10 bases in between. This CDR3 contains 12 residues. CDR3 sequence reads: CASSQLAETQYF. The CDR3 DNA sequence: TGTGCCAGCTCCCAGTTAGCGGAGACCCAGTACTTC.

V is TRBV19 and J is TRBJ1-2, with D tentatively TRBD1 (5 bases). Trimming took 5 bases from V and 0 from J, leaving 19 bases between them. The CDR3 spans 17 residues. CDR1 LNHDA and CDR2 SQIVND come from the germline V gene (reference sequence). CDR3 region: CASSPVFWGATNYGYTF. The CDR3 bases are TGTGCCAGTAGTCCAGTCTTCTGGGGCGCGACTAACTATGGCTACACCTTC.

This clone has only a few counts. In DNA, the CDR3 is TGTGCCAGCTCACCAGGGACTAGCGGTAATAATGAGCAGTTCTTC. Its translation: CASSPGTSGNNEQFF. The V call is TRBV18, the J call TRBJ2-1; TRBD2 matches at 11 bases. The ends lost 2 bases at V and 7 bases at J; junction bases unmatched: 4. In germline, CDR1 is KGHSH, CDR2 LQKENI. This CDR3 region has 15 residues.

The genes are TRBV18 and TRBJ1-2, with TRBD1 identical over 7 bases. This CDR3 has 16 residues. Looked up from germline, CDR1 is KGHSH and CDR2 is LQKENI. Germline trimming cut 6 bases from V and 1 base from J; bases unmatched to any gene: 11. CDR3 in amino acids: CASSQMTGTRNYGYTF. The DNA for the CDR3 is TGTGCCAGCTCGCAGATGACAGGGACTCGTAACTATGGCTACACCTTC. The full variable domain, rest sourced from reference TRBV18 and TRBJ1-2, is NAGVMQNPRHLVRRRGQEARLRCSPMKGHSHVYWYRQLPEEGLKFMVYLQKENIIDESGMPKERFSAEFPKEGPSILRIQQVVRGDSAAYFCASSQMTGTRNYGYTFGSGTRLTVV.

In DNA form, the CDR3 reads TGCAGCGTCGCGACAGGATACACTGAAGCTTTCTTT. It yields the protein CSVATGYTEAFF. The chain combines TRBV29-1 with TRBJ1-1, with TRBD1 as a possible D gene (6 bases). Trimming left V 6 bases short and J 3 bases short, with 11 bases between. Germline CDR1 and CDR2: SQVTM and ANQGSEA. The length of the CDR3 is 12 residues.

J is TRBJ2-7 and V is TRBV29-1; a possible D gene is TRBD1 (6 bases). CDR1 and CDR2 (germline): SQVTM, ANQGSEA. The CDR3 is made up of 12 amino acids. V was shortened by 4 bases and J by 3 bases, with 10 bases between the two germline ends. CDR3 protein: CSVVPRGYEQYF. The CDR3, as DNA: TGCAGCGTTGTTCCCAGGGGCTACGAGCAGTACTTC.

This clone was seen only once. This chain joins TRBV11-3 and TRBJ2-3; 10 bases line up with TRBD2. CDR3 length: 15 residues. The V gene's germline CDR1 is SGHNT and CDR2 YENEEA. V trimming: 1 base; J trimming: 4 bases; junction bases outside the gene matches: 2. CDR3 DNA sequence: TGTGCCAGCAGCTTAGCTAGCGGGAGTTCAGATACGCAGTATTTT. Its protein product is CASSLASGSSDTQYF. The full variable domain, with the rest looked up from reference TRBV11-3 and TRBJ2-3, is EAGVVQSPRYKIIEKKQPVAFWCNPISGHNTLYWYLQNLGQGPELLIRYENEEAVDDSQLPKDRFSAERLKGVDSTLKIQPAELGDSAVYLCASSLASGSSDTQYFGPGTRLTVL.

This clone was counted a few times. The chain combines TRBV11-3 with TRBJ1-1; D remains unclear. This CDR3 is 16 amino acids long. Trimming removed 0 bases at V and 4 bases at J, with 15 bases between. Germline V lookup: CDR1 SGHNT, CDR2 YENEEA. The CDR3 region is CASSLDGRKGSTEAFF. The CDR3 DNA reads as TGTGCCAGCAGCTTAGATGGGAGGAAGGGTTCCACTGAAGCTTTCTTT.

The DNA of the CDR3 is TGTGCCAGCAGTCAGAGGGCGGCTGAAGCTTTCTTT. Translation gives CASSQRAAEAFF. The chain joins TRBV6-5 to TRBJ1-1; no clear D. The length of the CDR3 is 12 residues. Trimming left V 5 bases short and J 6 bases short, with 10 bases between. CDR1 is MNHEY and CDR2 is SVGAGI in the germline V gene.

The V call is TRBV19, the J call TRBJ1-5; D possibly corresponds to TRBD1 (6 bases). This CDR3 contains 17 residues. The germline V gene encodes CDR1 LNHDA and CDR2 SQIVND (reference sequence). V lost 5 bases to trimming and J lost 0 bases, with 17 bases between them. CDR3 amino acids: CASSSGARGGSNQPQHF. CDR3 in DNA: TGTGCCAGTAGTTCTGGGGCCAGGGGCGGTAGCAATCAGCCCCAGCATTTT.

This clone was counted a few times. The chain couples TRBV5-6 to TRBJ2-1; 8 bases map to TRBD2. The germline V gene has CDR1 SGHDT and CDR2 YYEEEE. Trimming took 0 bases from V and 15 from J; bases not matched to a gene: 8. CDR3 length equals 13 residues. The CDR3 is CASSLAVSGVPFF. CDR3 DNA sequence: TGTGCCAGCAGCTTGGCGGTTAGCGGGGTCCCGTTCTTC.

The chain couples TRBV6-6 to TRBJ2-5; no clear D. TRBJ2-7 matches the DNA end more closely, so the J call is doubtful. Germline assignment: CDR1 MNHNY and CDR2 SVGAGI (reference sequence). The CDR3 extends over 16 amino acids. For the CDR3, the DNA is TGTGCCAGCAGTTACTCCCCCAGCGCAAGTTCCTACGAGCAGTACTTC. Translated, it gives CASSYSPSASSYEQYF.

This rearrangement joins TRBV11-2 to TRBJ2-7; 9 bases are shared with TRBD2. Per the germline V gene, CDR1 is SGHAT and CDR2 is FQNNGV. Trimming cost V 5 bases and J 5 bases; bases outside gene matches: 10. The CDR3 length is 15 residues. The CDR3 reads CASSLLPSGNNEQYF. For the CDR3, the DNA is TGTGCCAGCAGCCTCTTGCCTAGCGGGAACAACGAGCAGTACTTC.

The CDR3 sequence: CASSFFTGVTIEQYF. The CDR3 DNA reads as TGTGCCAGCAGCTTTTTTACAGGGGTTACTATCGAGCAGTACTTC. The rearrangement links TRBV5-8 to TRBJ2-7; 7 bases are a match to TRBD1. The germline CDR1 and CDR2 sequences are SGHTS and YDEGEE. This CDR3 has 15 residues. The junction had 11 bases not matched to a gene; V was cut back by 2 bases and J by 6 bases.